This T cell receptor beta chain was sequenced for a study of sequential checkpoint blockade in melanoma. The CDR3 sequence is 13 residues long. The germline CDR1 and CDR2 sequences are MNHEY and SMNVEV (reference sequence). The ends were cut back, 8 bases at V and 2 bases at J, with 12 bases in the middle. Data came from immunoSEQ multiplex PCR; TCRdb stores just in-frame clones and leaves some out. The repertoire holds tens of thousands of clones, with about two thirds as singletons. The treatment was: randomized to nivolumab then ipilimumab (arm A) or the reverse (arm B). This chain links TRBV27 with TRBJ2-5, with D tentatively TRBD2 (6 bases). Source: CD8+ T cells sorted from blood (inferred from file names), taken from a patient given nivolumab and ipilimumab in sequence. The source of this sequence is a human donor with melanoma. In nucleotides, the CDR3 is TGTGCCAGCGCAACCGGGACTCAAGAGACCCAGTACTTC. Its protein is CASATGTQETQYF.